The 29 T cell receptor beta chains below all came from one sample that was sequenced in a study of response to subunit inactivated influenza vaccine. TCRdb itself ran the RT-PCR reads through MiXCR, one entry per CDR3 protein. The data contain about 540,000 distinct CDR3 sequences, 20% to 25% of them seen just once; the ten biggest clones take up around 2.8%. Separately, the same data were catalogued under a study of T cells expressing NK-cell markers. That report adds: cDNA encoding TCR beta was synthesized via 5'RACE template switching incorporating UMIs.

The source material was CD4+ T cells sorted from PBMCs, sampled 12 days after vaccination. These receptors all come from a man in his fifties or sixties who received an inactivated influenza vaccine.

This clonotype turned up a few times. This chain joins TRBV28 and TRBJ2-7; D might be TRBD1 (5 bases). Germline V gives CDR1 MDHEN, CDR2 SYDVKM. The ends were cut back, 9 bases at V and 5 bases at J, with 20 bases in the middle. The CDR3 covers 14 residues. The CDR3 reads CASGAGSRVHEQYF. In nucleotides, the CDR3 is TGTGCCAGTGGAGCCGGGTCCAGGGTCCACGAGCAGTACTTC. Looking up the rest from reference TRBV28 and TRBJ2-7 gives the full variable domain: DVKVTQSSRYLVKRTGEKVFLECVQDMDHENMFWYRQDPGLGLRLIYFSYDVKMKEKGDIPEGYSVSREKKERFSLILESASTNQTSMYLCASGAGSRVHEQYFGPGTRLTVT.

This clonotype was detected ten times or more. The chain links TRBV12-3 or TRBV12-4 to TRBJ2-2, with a weak D call TRBD2 (5 bases). V was shortened by 1 base and J by 5 bases, with 8 bases between the two germline ends. The CDR3 spans 14 residues. The CDR3 DNA follows: TGTGCCAGCAGTTTAGTTCGGGATACCGGGGAGCTGTTTTTT. Translated: CASSLVRDTGELFF.

The chain recombines TRBV5-5 with TRBJ2-7; D is unresolved. Germline V gene lookup returns CDR1 SGHKS and CDR2 YYEKEE (reference sequence). V lost 7 bases and J 2 bases, leaving 13 bases between the germline ends. This CDR3 region has 13 residues. CDR3 in amino acids: CASSRGETYEQYF. CDR3 DNA sequence: TGTGCCAGCTCCCGAGGCGAGACCTACGAGCAGTACTTC.

Only a few counts were recorded for this clonotype. This chain uses TRBV12-3 or TRBV12-4 with TRBJ2-7; D possibly corresponds to TRBD1 (5 bases). The CDR3 length is 14 residues. The V end was cut by 0 bases, the J end by 3 bases, with 9 bases between. CDR3 loop: CASSLARGNYEQYF. CDR3 coding DNA: TGTGCCAGCAGTTTAGCTAGGGGAAACTACGAGCAGTACTTC.

The V and J genes are TRBV20-1 and TRBJ2-3; the D gene is possibly TRBD2 (6 bases). The germline gives CDR1 DFQATT, CDR2 SNEGSKA (reference sequence). Trimming pared 3 bases from V and 3 bases from J, leaving 10 bases between. The CDR3 totals 13 residues. Here the CDR3 DNA reads TGCAGTGCTAGGTACAGCGGGACAGATACGCAGTATTTT. This encodes CSARYSGTDTQYF.

This clonotype was seen more than once but under ten times. V is TRBV12-3 or TRBV12-4 and J is TRBJ2-3; no reliable D call. The CDR3 spans 11 residues. Trimming shortened V by 4 bases and J by 5 bases, and 4 bases separated the two germline ends. Here the CDR3 reads CASSSEDTQYF. CDR3 coding DNA: TGTGCCAGCAGTTCAGAAGATACGCAGTATTTT.

In this sample, this clonotype turned up a few times. This chain joins TRBV5-5 and TRBJ1-2; D remains ambiguous. Per germline, CDR1 SGHKS and CDR2 YYEKEE (reference sequence). The V and J ends lost 4 bases and 3 bases respectively, with 10 bases between them. There are 13 residues in the CDR3. CDR3 amino acids: CASSLSVDYGYTF. The CDR3 DNA sequence: TGTGCCAGCAGCCTCTCCGTGGACTATGGCTACACCTTC.

CDR3 coding DNA: TGTGCCATCAAAAAGACTAGCGGGAGTAGCAATGAGCAGTTCTTC. Its translation is CAIKKTSGSSNEQFF. The chain uses TRBV10-3 and TRBJ2-1, with TRBD2 identical over 12 bases. This CDR3 is 15 amino acids long. Germline V gene sequence: CDR1 ENHRY, CDR2 SYGVKD. J was trimmed by 6 bases and V by 7 bases; bases with no gene match: 7.

The V call is TRBV29-1, the J call TRBJ2-6; possibly TRBD1 or TRBD2 for D (5 bases each). The CDR3 spans 15 residues. From germline, CDR1 is SQVTM and CDR2 ANQGSEA. V was pared by 3 bases and J by 0 bases, with 9 bases between. The CDR3 nucleotides are TGCAGCGTTGACACCGGGACCTCTGGGGCCAACGTCCTGACTTTC. Protein sequence: CSVDTGTSGANVLTF.

This clonotype has just a few counts. This chain joins TRBV5-1 and TRBJ2-1; 7 nucleotides line up with TRBD2. The CDR3 extends over 17 amino acids. The J segment lost 6 bases and the V segment lost 0 bases, leaving 12 bases of the junction unmatched. Germline CDR1 and CDR2: SGHRS and YFSETQ. CDR3 protein: CASSLGIGGGPINEQFF. The CDR3 DNA reads TGCGCCAGCAGCTTGGGTATAGGCGGGGGACCCATCAATGAGCAGTTCTTC.

This clonotype was picked up a small number of times. The V gene is TRBV5-6, the J gene TRBJ1-2, with TRBD1 as a possible D gene (5 bases). This CDR3 spans 14 amino acids. Looked up from germline, CDR1 is SGHDT and CDR2 is YYEEEE. V was cut by 4 bases and J by 4 bases, with 14 bases left in between. CDR3 DNA sequence: TGTGCCAGCAGCCCCTTAGCTGGGGCCTATGGCTACACCTTC. This gives the protein CASSPLAGAYGYTF.

This clonotype was counted between two and nine times. The V gene is TRBV20-1, the J gene TRBJ2-5; 7 bases map to TRBD1. V lost 0 bases and J lost 2; bases outside the gene matches: 6. The CDR3 contains 15 residues. Germline V gene sequence: CDR1 DFQATT, CDR2 SNEGSKA (reference sequence). The CDR3: CSARDPGQIQETQYF. The CDR3, as DNA: TGCAGTGCTAGAGACCCGGGACAGATACAAGAGACCCAGTACTTC.

The V call is TRBV18, the J call TRBJ1-2; 7 bases match TRBD1. Germline V gives CDR1 KGHSH, CDR2 LQKENI. This CDR3 is built from 16 residues. Unmatched junction bases numbered 9, after V lost 3 bases and J lost 2 bases. The CDR3 spells CASSPDLTGQNYGYTF. CDR3 sequence (DNA): TGTGCCAGCTCACCGGATCTTACGGGACAGAACTATGGCTACACCTTC.

The CDR3 coding sequence is TGCAGTGCTCAACTAGCGGGGGCACCAGATACGCAGTATTTT. Residues: CSAQLAGAPDTQYF. V usage is TRBV20-1 and J usage is TRBJ2-3; 11 bases line up with TRBD2. Germline CDR1 and CDR2: DFQATT and SNEGSKA (reference sequence). The trim removed 5 bases at V and 4 bases at J, leaving 5 bases unmatched. The CDR3 has 14 amino acids.

The chain is built from TRBV20-1 and TRBJ2-7; 11 bases are a match to TRBD2. This CDR3 comprises 12 residues. After removal of 5 bases from V and 7 bases from J, the junction contained 4 bases not matched to a gene. CDR1 and CDR2 (germline): DFQATT, SNEGSKA (reference sequence). DNA for the CDR3: TGCAGTGCTCGTCGACTAGCGGGGGAGCAGTACTTC. This gives the protein CSARRLAGEQYF.

This clonotype appeared a few times. This chain connects TRBV7-2 to TRBJ1-4; D remains ambiguous. Germline V gives CDR1 SGHTA, CDR2 FQGNSA. The CDR3 consists of 16 residues. The V and J ends lost 0 bases and 1 base respectively, with 9 bases between them. The CDR3 DNA reads as TGTGCCAGCAGCTTAGCGCAAACTCGAACTAATGAAAAACTGTTTTTT. Its translation is CASSLAQTRTNEKLFF.

The chain links TRBV4-3 to TRBJ2-5; D unclear. The length of the CDR3 is 13 residues. The germline V gene encodes CDR1 LGHNA and CDR2 YSLEER. The ends were cut back, 1 base at V and 4 bases at J, with 7 bases in the middle. CDR3: CASSQANGETQYF. Written as DNA, the CDR3 is TGCGCCAGCAGCCAAGCGAATGGAGAGACCCAGTACTTC.

A few counts support this clonotype. J is TRBJ1-3 and V is TRBV7-2, with TRBD1 matching over 7 bases. With 6 bases clipped from V and 0 bases from J, the junction kept 5 bases outside the gene matches. Germline V gene lookup returns CDR1 SGHTA and CDR2 FQGNSA. This CDR3 has 15 amino acids. The CDR3 sequence is CASRTDRNSGNTIYF. The CDR3 nucleotides are TGTGCCAGCAGAACGGACAGGAACTCTGGAAACACCATATATTTT.

This clonotype was detected only a few times. The chain couples TRBV4-3 to TRBJ2-7; 12 bases align to TRBD2. Unmatched junction bases numbered 4, after V lost 3 bases and J lost 1 base. Germline CDR1 reads LGHNA; CDR2 reads YSLEER. The CDR3 contains 16 residues. The CDR3 bases are TGCGCCAGCAGCCACGTACTAGCGGGGGGTTCCTACGAGCAGTACTTC. This codes for CASSHVLAGGSYEQYF.

This clonotype showed up just a few times. This chain links TRBV7-2 with TRBJ1-1, with 7 bases identical to TRBD1. Germline V lookup: CDR1 SGHTA, CDR2 FQGNSA. The V gene end was trimmed by 4 bases and the J gene end by 3 bases; junction bases not matched to a gene: 5. The CDR3 extends over 14 amino acids. The DNA for the CDR3 is TGTGCCAGCAGCTCGACAGGGAAGGACACTGAAGCTTTCTTT. Its translation is CASSSTGKDTEAFF.

V and J are TRBV10-3 and TRBJ2-7, with D tentatively TRBD2 (5 bases). Trimming took 0 bases from V and 0 from J, leaving 9 bases between them. Germline CDR1 and CDR2: ENHRY and SYGVKD. The CDR3 extends over 15 amino acids. The CDR3 spells CAISESSALSYEQYF. CDR3 DNA sequence: TGTGCCATCAGTGAGTCTAGCGCCCTCTCCTACGAGCAGTACTTC.

The J gene is TRBJ2-5, the V gene TRBV15; D call uncertain. The germline V gene has CDR1 LNHNV and CDR2 YYDKDF (reference sequence). The CDR3 consists of 18 residues. V shed 0 bases and J shed 0 bases, with 17 bases lying between them. CDR3 in amino acids: CATSRDGRTRRNQETQYF. The CDR3 DNA follows: TGTGCCACCAGCAGAGATGGAAGAACCCGACGGAACCAAGAGACCCAGTACTTC.

The J gene is TRBJ2-1, the V gene TRBV6-4; 7 positions match TRBD2. Losses at the gene ends were 8 bases for V and 7 bases for J; bases not matched to a gene: 11. Germline-derived CDR1 and CDR2 are MRHNA and SNTAGT. The length of the CDR3 is 14 residues. The CDR3 loop reads CASQRDHGGNEQFF. The CDR3 nucleotides are TGTGCCAGCCAGCGGGACCATGGGGGGAATGAGCAGTTCTTC.

The chain recombines TRBV4-2 with TRBJ2-5; the D gene could be TRBD1 or TRBD2 (6 bases each). Germline-derived CDR1 and CDR2 are LGHNA and YNFKEQ. This CDR3 region has 14 residues. V shed 1 base and J shed 3 bases, with 9 bases lying between them. The CDR3 DNA is TGTGCCAGCAGCCAAGCGGGGGCGGAAGAGACCCAGTACTTC. This gives the protein CASSQAGAEETQYF.

In its sample, this clonotype was seen a few times. The CDR3 protein is CSAQTGSNQPQHF. CDR3 sequence (DNA): TGCAGTGCTCAAACAGGGAGCAATCAGCCCCAGCATTTT. The chain links TRBV20-1 to TRBJ1-5; possible D gene TRBD1, 6 bases. The V end was cut by 5 bases, the J end by 1 base, with 9 bases between. This CDR3 comprises 13 residues. Germline assignment: CDR1 DFQATT and CDR2 SNEGSKA (reference sequence).

This clonotype has only a few counts. The chain recombines TRBV7-9 with TRBJ2-2; D is possibly TRBD2 (5 bases). CDR3 size: 15 residues. The germline V gene encodes CDR1 SEHNR and CDR2 FQNEAQ (reference sequence). Trimming removed 3 bases at V and 3 bases at J, with 11 bases between. CDR3 sequence reads: CASSLEDLHTGELFF. The CDR3 nucleotides read TGTGCCAGCAGCTTGGAGGACTTGCACACCGGGGAGCTGTTTTTT.

This clonotype was counted a few times. The chain uses TRBV4-2 and TRBJ2-4; D call uncertain. The CDR3 is 14 residues long. Germline loops: CDR1 LGHNA, CDR2 YNFKEQ. Trimming removed 4 bases from V and 0 bases from J, with 7 bases in between. In nucleotides, the CDR3 is TGTGCCAGCAGCCCGGACCTAGCCAAAAACATTCAGTACTTC. Amino acids: CASSPDLAKNIQYF.

J is TRBJ2-1 and V is TRBV20-1, with D unclear. Germline values: CDR1 DFQATT, CDR2 SNEGSKA (reference sequence). This CDR3 spans 14 amino acids. V gave up 0 bases and J gave up 0 bases, with 6 bases separating them. The CDR3 nucleotides read TGCAGTGCTAGAGAAGTAGGCTCCTACAATGAGCAGTTCTTC. It is translated as CSAREVGSYNEQFF.

The J gene is TRBJ2-1, the V gene TRBV20-1, with D uncertain. Germline V gene lookup returns CDR1 DFQATT and CDR2 SNEGSKA (reference sequence). V lost 6 bases and J 1 base, leaving 19 bases between the germline ends. The length of the CDR3 is 16 residues. Here the CDR3 reads CSAFGPEKGSYNEQFF. In nucleotides, the CDR3 is TGCAGTGCGTTTGGGCCGGAGAAAGGTTCCTACAATGAGCAGTTCTTC.